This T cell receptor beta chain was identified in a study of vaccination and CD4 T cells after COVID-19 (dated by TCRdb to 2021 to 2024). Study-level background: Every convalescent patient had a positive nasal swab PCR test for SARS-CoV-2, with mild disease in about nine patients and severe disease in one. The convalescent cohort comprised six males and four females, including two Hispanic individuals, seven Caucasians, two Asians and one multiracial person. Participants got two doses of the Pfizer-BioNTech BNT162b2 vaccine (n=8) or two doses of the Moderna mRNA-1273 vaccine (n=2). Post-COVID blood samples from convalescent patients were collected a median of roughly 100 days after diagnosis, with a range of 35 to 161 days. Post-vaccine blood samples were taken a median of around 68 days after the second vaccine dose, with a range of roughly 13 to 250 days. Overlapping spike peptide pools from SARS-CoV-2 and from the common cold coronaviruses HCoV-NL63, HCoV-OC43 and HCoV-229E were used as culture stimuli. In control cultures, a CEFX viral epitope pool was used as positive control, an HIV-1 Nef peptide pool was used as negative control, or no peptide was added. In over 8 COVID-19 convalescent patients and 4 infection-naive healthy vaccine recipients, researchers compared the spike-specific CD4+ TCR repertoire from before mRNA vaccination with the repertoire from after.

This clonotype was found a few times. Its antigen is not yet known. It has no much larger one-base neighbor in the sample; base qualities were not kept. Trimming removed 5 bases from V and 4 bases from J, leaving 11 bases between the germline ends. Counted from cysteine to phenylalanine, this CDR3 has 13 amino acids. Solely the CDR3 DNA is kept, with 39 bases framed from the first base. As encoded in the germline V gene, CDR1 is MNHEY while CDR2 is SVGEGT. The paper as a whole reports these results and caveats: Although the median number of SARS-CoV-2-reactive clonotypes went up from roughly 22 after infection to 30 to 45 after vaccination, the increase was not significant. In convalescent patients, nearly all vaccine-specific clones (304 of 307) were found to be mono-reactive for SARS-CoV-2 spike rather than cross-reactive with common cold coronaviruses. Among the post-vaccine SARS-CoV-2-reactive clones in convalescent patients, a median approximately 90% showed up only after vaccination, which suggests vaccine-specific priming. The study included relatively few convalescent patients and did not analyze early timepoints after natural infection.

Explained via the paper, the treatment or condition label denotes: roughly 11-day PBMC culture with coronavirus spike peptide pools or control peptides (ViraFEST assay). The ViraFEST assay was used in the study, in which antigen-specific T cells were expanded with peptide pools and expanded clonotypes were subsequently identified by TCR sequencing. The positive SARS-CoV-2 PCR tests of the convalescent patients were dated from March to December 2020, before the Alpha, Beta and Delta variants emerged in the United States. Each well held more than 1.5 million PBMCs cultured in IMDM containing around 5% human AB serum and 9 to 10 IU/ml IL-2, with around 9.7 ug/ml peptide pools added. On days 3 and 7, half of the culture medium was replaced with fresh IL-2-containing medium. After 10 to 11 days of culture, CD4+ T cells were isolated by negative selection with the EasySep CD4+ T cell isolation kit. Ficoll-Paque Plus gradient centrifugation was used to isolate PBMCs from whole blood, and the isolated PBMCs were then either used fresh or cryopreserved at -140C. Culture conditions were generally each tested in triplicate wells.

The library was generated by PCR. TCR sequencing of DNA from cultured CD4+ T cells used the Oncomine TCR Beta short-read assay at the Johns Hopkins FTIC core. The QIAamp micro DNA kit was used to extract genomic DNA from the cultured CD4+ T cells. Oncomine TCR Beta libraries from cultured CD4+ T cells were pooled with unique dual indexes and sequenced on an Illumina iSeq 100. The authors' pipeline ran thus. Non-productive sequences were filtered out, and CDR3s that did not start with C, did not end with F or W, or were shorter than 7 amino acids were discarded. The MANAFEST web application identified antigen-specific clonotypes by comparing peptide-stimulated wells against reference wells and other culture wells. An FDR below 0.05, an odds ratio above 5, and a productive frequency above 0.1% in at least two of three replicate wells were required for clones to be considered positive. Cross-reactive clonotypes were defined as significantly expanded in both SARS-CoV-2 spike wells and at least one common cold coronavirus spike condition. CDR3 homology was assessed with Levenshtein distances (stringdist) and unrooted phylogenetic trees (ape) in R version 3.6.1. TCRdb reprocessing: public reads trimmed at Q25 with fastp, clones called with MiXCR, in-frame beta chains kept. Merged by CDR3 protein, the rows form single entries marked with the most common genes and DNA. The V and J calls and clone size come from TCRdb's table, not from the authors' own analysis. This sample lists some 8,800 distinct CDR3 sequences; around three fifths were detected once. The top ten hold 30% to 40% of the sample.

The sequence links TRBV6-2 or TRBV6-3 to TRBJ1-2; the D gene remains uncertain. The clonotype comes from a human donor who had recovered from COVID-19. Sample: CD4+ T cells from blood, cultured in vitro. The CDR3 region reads CASSRAPTYGYTF. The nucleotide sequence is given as TGTGCCAGCAGTCGGGCCCCGACCTATGGCTACACCTTC.